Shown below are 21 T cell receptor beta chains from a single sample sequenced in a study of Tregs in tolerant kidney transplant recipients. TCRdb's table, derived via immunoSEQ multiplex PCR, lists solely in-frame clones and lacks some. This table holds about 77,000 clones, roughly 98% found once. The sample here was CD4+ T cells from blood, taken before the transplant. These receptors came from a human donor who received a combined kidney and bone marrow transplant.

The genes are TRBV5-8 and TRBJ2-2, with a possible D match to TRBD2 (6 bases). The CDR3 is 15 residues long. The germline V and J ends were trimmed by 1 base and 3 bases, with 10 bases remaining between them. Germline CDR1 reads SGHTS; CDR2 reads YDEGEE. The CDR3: CASSLRGVDTGELFF. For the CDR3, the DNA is TGTGCCAGCAGCTTGCGCGGGGTGGACACCGGGGAGCTGTTTTTT.

This CDR3 is CASSIRLADYYGYTF. CDR3 DNA: TGTGCCAGCAGCATACGTCTGGCAGATTACTATGGCTACACCTTC. The chain links TRBV2 to TRBJ1-2, with D uncertain. The CDR3 is made up of 15 amino acids. Trimming took 6 bases from V and 3 from J, leaving 17 bases between them. Looked up from germline, CDR1 is SNHLY and CDR2 is FYNNEI.

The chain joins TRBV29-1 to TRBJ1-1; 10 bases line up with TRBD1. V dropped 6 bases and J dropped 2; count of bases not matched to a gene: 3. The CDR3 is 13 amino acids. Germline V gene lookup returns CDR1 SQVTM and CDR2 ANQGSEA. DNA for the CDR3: TGCAGCGTCTTGACAGGGGGCAACACTGAAGCTTTCTTT. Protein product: CSVLTGGNTEAFF.

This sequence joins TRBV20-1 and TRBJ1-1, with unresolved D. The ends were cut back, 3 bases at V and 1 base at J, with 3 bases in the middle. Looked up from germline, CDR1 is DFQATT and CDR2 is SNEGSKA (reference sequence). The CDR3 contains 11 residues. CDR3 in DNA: TGCAGTGCTAGGAGGAACACTGAAGCTTTCTTT. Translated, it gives CSARRNTEAFF.

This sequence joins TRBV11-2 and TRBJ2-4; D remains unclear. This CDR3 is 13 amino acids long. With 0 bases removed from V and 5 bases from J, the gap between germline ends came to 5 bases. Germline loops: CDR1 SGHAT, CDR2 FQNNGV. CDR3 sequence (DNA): TGTGCCAGCAGCTTAGATCGTGAAAACATTCAGTACTTC. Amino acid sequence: CASSLDRENIQYF.

CDR3 nucleotide sequence: TGTGCCAGCAGCCCGTACTATAACAGGGGGTTTGGGTACTTC. Residues: CASSPYYNRGFGYF. The V gene is TRBV11-1, the J gene TRBJ2-7; 8 nucleotides agree with TRBD1. This CDR3 spans 14 amino acids. V was pared by 5 bases and J by 12 bases, with 15 bases of the junction left unmatched. Germline loops: CDR1 SGHAT, CDR2 FQDESV (reference sequence).

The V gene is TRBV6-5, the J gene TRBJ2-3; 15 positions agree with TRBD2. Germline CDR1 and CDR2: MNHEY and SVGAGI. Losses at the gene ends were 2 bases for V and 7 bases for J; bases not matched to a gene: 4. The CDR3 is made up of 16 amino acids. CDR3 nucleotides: TGTGCCAGCAGTTACGGACTAGCGGGAGGGCCTCATACGCAGTATTTT. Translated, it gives CASSYGLAGGPHTQYF.

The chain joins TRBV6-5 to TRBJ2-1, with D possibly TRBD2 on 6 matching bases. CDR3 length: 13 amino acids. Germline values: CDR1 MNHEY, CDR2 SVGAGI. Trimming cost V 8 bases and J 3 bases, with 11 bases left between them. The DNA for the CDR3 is TGTGCCAGCGGGGGGACTGTCTACAATGAGCAGTTCTTC. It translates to CASGGTVYNEQFF.

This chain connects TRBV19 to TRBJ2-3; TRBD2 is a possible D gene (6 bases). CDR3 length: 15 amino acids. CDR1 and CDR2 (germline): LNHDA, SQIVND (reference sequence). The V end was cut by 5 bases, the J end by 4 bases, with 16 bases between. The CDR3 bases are TGTGCCAGTAGTCATCGTGTAAGGAGGGCAGATACGCAGTATTTT. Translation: CASSHRVRRADTQYF.

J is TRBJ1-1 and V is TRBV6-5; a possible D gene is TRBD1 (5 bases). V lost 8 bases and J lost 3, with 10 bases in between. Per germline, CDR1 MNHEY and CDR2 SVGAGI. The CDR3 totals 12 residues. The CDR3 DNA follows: TGTGCCAGCGCCGACAGTGACACTGAAGCTTTCTTT. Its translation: CASADSDTEAFF.

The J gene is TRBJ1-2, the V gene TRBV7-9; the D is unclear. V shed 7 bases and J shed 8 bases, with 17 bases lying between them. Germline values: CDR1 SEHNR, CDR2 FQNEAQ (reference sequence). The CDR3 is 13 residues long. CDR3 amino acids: CASNRQGPGGYTF. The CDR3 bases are TGTGCCAGCAATCGTCAAGGTCCGGGGGGCTACACCTTC.

CDR3 amino acids: CASSPTGDQPQHF. The CDR3 DNA follows: TGTGCCAGCTCACCGACAGGAGATCAGCCCCAGCATTTT. The V call is TRBV18, the J call TRBJ1-5; D is possibly TRBD1 (6 bases). The V gene's germline CDR1 is KGHSH and CDR2 LQKENI. The CDR3 is 13 residues long. V lost 3 bases and J lost 5, with 8 bases in between.

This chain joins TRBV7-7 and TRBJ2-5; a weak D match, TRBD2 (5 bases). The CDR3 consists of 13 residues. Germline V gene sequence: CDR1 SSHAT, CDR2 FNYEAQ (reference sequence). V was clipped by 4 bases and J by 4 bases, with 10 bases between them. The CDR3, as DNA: TGTGCCAGCAGCTCCAGAGGAGGAGAGACCCAGTACTTC. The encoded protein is CASSSRGGETQYF.

The DNA of the CDR3 is TGTGCCAGTAGTACGCAGACAACAGGGGGCCGAGCTTTCTTT. This codes for CASSTQTTGGRAFF. This chain links TRBV19 with TRBJ1-1, with TRBD1 matching over 9 bases. The J segment lost 10 bases and the V segment lost 4 bases, leaving 10 bases of the junction unmatched. Germline CDR1 is LNHDA and CDR2 is SQIVND (reference sequence). This CDR3 is 14 amino acids long.

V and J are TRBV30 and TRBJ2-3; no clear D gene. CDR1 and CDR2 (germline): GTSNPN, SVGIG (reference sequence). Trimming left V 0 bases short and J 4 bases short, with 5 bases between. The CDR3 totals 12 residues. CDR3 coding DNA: TGTGCCTGGAGTGTACTCCCAGATACGCAGTATTTT. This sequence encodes CAWSVLPDTQYF.

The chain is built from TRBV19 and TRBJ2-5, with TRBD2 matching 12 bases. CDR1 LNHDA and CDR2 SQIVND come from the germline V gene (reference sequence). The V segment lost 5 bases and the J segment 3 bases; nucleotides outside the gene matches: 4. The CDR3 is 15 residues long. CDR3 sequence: CASSSLAGGKETQYF. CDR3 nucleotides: TGTGCCAGTAGTTCCCTAGCGGGAGGGAAAGAGACCCAGTACTTC.

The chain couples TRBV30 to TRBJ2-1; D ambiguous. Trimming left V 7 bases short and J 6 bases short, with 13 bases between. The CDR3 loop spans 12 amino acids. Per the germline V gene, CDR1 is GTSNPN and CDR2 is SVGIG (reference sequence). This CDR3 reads CAFVPLLNEQFF. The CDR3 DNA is TGTGCCTTTGTCCCTTTACTCAATGAGCAGTTCTTC.

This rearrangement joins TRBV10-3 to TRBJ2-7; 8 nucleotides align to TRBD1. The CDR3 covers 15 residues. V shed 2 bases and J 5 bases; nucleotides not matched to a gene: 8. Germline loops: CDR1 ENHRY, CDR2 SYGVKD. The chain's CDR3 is CAISEGTDRDNEQYF. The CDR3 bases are TGTGCCATCAGTGAGGGGACGGACAGGGATAACGAGCAGTACTTC.

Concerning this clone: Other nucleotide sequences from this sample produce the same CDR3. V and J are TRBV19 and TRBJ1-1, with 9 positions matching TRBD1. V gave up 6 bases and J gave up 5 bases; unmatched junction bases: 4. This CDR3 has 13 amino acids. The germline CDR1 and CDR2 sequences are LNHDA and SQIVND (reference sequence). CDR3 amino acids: CASSGTGRTEAFF. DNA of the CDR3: TGTGCCAGTAGCGGGACAGGGAGGACTGAAGCTTTCTTT. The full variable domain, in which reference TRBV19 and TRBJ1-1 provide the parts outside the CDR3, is DGGITQSPKYLFRKEGQNVTLSCEQNLNHDAMYWYRQDPGQGLRLIYYSQIVNDFQKGDIAEGYSVSREKKESFPLTVTSAQKNPTAFYLCASSGTGRTEAFFGQGTRLTVV.

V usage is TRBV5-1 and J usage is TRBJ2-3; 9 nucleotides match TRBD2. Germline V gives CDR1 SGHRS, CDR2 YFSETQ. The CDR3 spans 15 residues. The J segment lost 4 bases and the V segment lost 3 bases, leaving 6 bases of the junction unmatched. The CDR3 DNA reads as TGCGCCAGCAGCTCGTCGCGGGGGGGCGCAGATACGCAGTATTTT. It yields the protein CASSSSRGGADTQYF.

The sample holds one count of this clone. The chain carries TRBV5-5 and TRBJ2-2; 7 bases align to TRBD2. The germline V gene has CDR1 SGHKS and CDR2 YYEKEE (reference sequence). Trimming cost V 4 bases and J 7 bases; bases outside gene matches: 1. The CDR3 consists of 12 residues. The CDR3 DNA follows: TGTGCCAGCAGCCGGGGGGTCGGGGAGCTGTTTTTT. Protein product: CASSRGVGELFF.